This TCR beta chain was sequenced for a study of CD8 T cells in Susac syndrome. RNA was extracted with the RNeasy kit, and a quantity of 0.5 to 1 ug was reverse transcribed using random hexamers. MiXCR, applied by TCRdb to the immunoSEQ multiplex PCR reads, yields one record per CDR3 protein. The table records more than 110,000 distinct CDR3 sequences, 95% of them present only once. Source material: CD4+ T cells from PBMCs. The source is a human donor with Susac syndrome.

CDR3 sequence: CSARPRDRKNYQETQYF. CDR3 coding DNA: TGCAGTGCTAGGCCCCGGGACAGGAAAAATTACCAAGAGACCCAGTACTTC. V and J are TRBV20-1 and TRBJ2-5, with TRBD1 matching 8 bases. CDR1 DFQATT and CDR2 SNEGSKA come from the germline V gene (reference sequence). The V segment lost 3 bases and the J segment 0 bases; nucleotides outside the gene matches: 12. The CDR3 covers 17 residues.